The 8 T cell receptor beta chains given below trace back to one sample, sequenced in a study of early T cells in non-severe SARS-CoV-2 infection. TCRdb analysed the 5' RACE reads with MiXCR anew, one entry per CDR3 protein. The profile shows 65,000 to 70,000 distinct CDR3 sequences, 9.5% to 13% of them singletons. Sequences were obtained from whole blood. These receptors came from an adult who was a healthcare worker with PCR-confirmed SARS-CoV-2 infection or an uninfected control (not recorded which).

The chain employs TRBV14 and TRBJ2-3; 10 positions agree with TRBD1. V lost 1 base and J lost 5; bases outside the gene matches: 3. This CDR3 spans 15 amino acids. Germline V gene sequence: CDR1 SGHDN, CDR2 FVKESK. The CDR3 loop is CASSQAGTGEDTQYF. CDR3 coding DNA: TGTGCCAGCAGCCAAGCCGGGACAGGGGAAGATACGCAGTATTTT. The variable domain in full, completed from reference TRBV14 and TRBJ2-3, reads EAGVTQFPSHSVIEKGQTVTLRCDPISGHDNLYWYRRVMGKEIKFLLHFVKESKQDESGMPNNRFLAERTGGTYSTLKVQPAELEDSGVYFCASSQAGTGEDTQYFGPGTRLTVL.

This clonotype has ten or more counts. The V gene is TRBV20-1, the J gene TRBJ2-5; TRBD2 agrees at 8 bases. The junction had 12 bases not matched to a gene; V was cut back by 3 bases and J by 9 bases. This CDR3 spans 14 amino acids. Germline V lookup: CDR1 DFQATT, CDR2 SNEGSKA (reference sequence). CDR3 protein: CSASGRAYDSPQYF. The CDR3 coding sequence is TGCAGTGCTAGCGGGAGGGCCTATGATAGCCCCCAGTACTTC.

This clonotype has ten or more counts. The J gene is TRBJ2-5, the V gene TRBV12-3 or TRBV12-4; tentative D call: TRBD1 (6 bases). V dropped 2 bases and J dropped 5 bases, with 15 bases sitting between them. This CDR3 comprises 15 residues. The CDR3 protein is CASSLTQGLGETQYF. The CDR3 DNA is TGTGCCAGCAGTTTAACACAGGGTTTAGGGGAGACCCAGTACTTC.

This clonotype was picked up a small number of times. CDR3 residues: CAYKVSSYNSPLHF. In nucleotides, the CDR3 is TGTGCCTACAAAGTCAGCTCCTATAATTCACCCCTCCACTTT. The chain employs TRBV2 and TRBJ1-6; D is uncertain. This CDR3 is 14 amino acids long. The V end was cut by 11 bases, the J end by 0 bases, with 11 bases between. In germline, CDR1 is SNHLY, CDR2 FYNNEI.

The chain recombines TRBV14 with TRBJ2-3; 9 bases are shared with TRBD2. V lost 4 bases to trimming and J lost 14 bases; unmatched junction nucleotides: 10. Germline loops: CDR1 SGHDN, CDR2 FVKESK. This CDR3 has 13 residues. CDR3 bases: TGTGCCAGCAGCCCCCAAAGCGGGGGGATTCGGTATTTT. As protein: CASSPQSGGIRYF. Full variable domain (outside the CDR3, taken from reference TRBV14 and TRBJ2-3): EAGVTQFPSHSVIEKGQTVTLRCDPISGHDNLYWYRRVMGKEIKFLLHFVKESKQDESGMPNNRFLAERTGGTYSTLKVQPAELEDSGVYFCASSPQSGGIRYFGPGTRLTVL.

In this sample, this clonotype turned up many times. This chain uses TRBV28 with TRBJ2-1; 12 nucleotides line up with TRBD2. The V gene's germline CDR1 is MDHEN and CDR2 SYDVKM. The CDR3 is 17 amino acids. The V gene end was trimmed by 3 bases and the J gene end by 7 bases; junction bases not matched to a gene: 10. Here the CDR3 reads CASSFLLAGGPGNEQFF. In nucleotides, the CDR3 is TGTGCCAGCAGTTTCCTCCTAGCGGGAGGGCCGGGAAATGAGCAGTTCTTC.

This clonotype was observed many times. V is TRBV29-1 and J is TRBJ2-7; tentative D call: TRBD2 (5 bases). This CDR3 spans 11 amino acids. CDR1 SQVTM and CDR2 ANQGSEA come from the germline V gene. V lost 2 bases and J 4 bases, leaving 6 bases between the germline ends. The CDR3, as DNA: TGCAGCGTTGAACGGGATTACGAGCAGTACTTC. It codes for CSVERDYEQYF.

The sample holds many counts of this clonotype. CDR3 sequence: CSATTGAVDTIYF. CDR3 sequence (DNA): TGCAGTGCCACAACAGGGGCGGTAGACACCATATATTTT. This sequence joins TRBV20-1 and TRBJ1-3, with 7 bases that match TRBD1. Germline CDR1 reads DFQATT; CDR2 reads SNEGSKA (reference sequence). The CDR3 is 13 residues long. V lost 6 bases, J lost 8 bases, and 10 bases stayed unmatched.